Presented here are 26 T cell receptor beta chains from one specimen sequenced in a study of blood T cell repertoires in COVID-19. Using immunoSEQ multiplex PCR, the repertoire was profiled, and TCRdb retains in-frame clones only, with some absent. Of some 240,000 clones in the sample, 65% to 85% were seen once. Sequencing used peripheral blood. Receptor source: a woman between 40 and 55 years old who had recovered from COVID-19.

V is TRBV11-3 and J is TRBJ1-2; D possibly corresponds to TRBD1 (5 bases). This CDR3 has 17 amino acids. Germline V CDR1 and CDR2: SGHNT, YENEEA. Trimming took off 2 bases at V and 2 bases at J, with 18 bases between the two ends. The CDR3 coding sequence is TGTGCCAGCAGCTTAAAACAGGTGAACTTACGAAACTATGGCTACACCTTC. Encoded protein: CASSLKQVNLRNYGYTF.

The V and J genes are TRBV3-1 (or the pseudogene TRBV3-2) and TRBJ2-3, with unresolved D. Germline V gives CDR1 LGHDT, CDR2 YNNKEL (reference sequence). This CDR3 spans 14 amino acids. V was shortened by 4 bases and J by 3 bases, with 11 bases between the two germline ends. DNA of the CDR3: TGTGCCAGCAGCCCATTGATCAGAACAGATACGCAGTATTTT. This gives the protein CASSPLIRTDTQYF.

The chain combines TRBV2 with TRBJ2-1, with D tentatively TRBD2 (6 bases). Trimming removed 7 bases at V and 12 bases at J, with 13 bases between. The germline V gene encodes CDR1 SNHLY and CDR2 FYNNEI. This CDR3 contains 11 residues. Written as DNA, the CDR3 is TGTGCCAGCACCCTCGGGGGACCGCAGTTCTTC. It codes for CASTLGGPQFF.

The V and J genes are TRBV3-1 (or the pseudogene TRBV3-2) and TRBJ2-5, with D tentatively TRBD1 (5 bases). Germline-derived CDR1 and CDR2 are LGHDT and YNNKEL (reference sequence). V lost 5 bases to trimming and J lost 5 bases, with 12 bases between them. The CDR3 runs 13 residues. This CDR3 is CASSTQGAETQYF. CDR3 DNA: TGTGCCAGCAGCACTCAGGGTGCGGAGACCCAGTACTTC.

The chain is built from TRBV7-9 and TRBJ1-2; no clear D. CDR3 length: 13 amino acids. Germline V CDR1 and CDR2: SEHNR, FQNEAQ (reference sequence). Deletions cut 10 bases from V and 3 bases from J, with 15 bases between. The CDR3 nucleotides read TGTGCCATTCCTCGCAGGTGGCACTATGGCTACACCTTC. It yields the protein CAIPRRWHYGYTF. Variable domain in full (rest from reference TRBV7-9 and TRBJ1-2): DTGVSQNPRHKITKRGQNVTFRCDPISEHNRLYWYRQTLGQGPEFLTYFQNEAQLEKSRLLSDRFSAERPKGSFSTLEIQRTEQGDSAMYLCAIPRRWHYGYTFGSGTRLTVV.

The chain uses TRBV28 and TRBJ2-7, with a possible D match to TRBD1 (5 bases). The V gene's germline CDR1 is MDHEN and CDR2 SYDVKM. V shed 5 bases and J shed 0 bases, with 11 bases lying between them. This CDR3 has 14 amino acids. In nucleotides, the CDR3 is TGTGCCAGCAGTCGAAGCAGGGACTCCTACGAGCAGTACTTC. Protein sequence: CASSRSRDSYEQYF.

This sequence joins TRBV5-1 and TRBJ2-6; D gene ambiguous. CDR1 SGHRS and CDR2 YFSETQ come from the germline V gene. There are 14 residues in the CDR3. The germline V and J ends were trimmed by 4 bases and 0 bases, with 5 bases remaining between them. In DNA form, the CDR3 reads TGCGCCAGCAGCCACAGCTCTGGGGCCAACGTCCTGACTTTC. It codes for CASSHSSGANVLTF.

The CDR3 sequence: CATSDYRGRMYF. Written as DNA, the CDR3 is TGTGCCACCAGTGATTACCGGGGTCGGATGTACTTC. The chain has TRBV24-1 and TRBJ2-7; perhaps TRBD2 as D (5 bases). CDR3 length: 12 amino acids. Germline V lookup: CDR1 KGHDR, CDR2 SFDVKD. The V and J ends lost 2 bases and 12 bases respectively, with 13 bases between them.

V gene TRBV5-1 combines with J gene TRBJ2-3; 8 bases are shared with TRBD2. The CDR3 runs to 16 residues. V lost 1 base to trimming and J lost 4 bases; unmatched junction nucleotides: 8. CDR1 is SGHRS and CDR2 is YFSETQ in the germline V gene. CDR3 DNA: TGCGCCAGCAGCTTGACTCCGGGACTAGGGGCAGATACGCAGTATTTT. It is translated as CASSLTPGLGADTQYF.

The chain employs TRBV4-1 and TRBJ2-3, with 9 bases fitting TRBD1. The V and J ends lost 4 bases and 4 bases, in that order; junction bases with no gene match: 3. CDR3 length equals 14 residues. Germline CDR1 reads MGHRA; CDR2 reads YSYEKL. The CDR3, as DNA: TGCGCCAGCAGCCGAGGGACAGGGCCAGATACGCAGTATTTT. This sequence encodes CASSRGTGPDTQYF.

The chain recombines TRBV3-1 (or the pseudogene TRBV3-2) with TRBJ2-2; 7 nucleotides align to TRBD1. Germline CDR1 is LGHDT and CDR2 is YNNKEL (reference sequence). V dropped 5 bases and J dropped 4; count of bases not matched to a gene: 16. This CDR3 comprises 18 residues. CDR3 amino acids: CASSSRQGSPFGTGELFF. DNA of the CDR3: TGTGCCAGCAGCTCTAGACAGGGTTCCCCTTTTGGCACCGGGGAGCTGTTTTTT.

V usage is TRBV4-2 and J usage is TRBJ1-2; D is possibly TRBD1 (5 bases). The CDR3 has 14 amino acids. From germline, CDR1 is LGHNA and CDR2 YNFKEQ. V lost 0 bases and J 3 bases, leaving 8 bases between the germline ends. The CDR3, as DNA: TGTGCCAGCAGCCAAGATGTAGGGGACTATGGCTACACCTTC. This codes for CASSQDVGDYGYTF.

The gene calls are TRBV2 and TRBJ1-5; D possibly corresponds to TRBD1 (6 bases). The length of the CDR3 is 15 residues. Trimming removed 2 bases at V and 1 base at J, with 9 bases between. Germline V gene lookup returns CDR1 SNHLY and CDR2 FYNNEI. The chain's CDR3 is CASSETGMSNQPQHF. The CDR3 region has the DNA TGTGCCAGCAGTGAAACAGGGATGAGCAATCAGCCCCAGCATTTT.

This clone turned up a few times. V gene TRBV29-1 combines with J gene TRBJ2-7, with 7 bases identical to TRBD2. Trimming removed 4 bases from V and 4 bases from J; junction bases left unmatched: 7. CDR3 size: 13 residues. Germline V gene lookup returns CDR1 SQVTM and CDR2 ANQGSEA. In DNA, the CDR3 is TGCAGCGTTGCTGCGGGGGTAGGTTACGAGCAGTACTTC. Amino acids: CSVAAGVGYEQYF.

The chain couples TRBV27 to TRBJ2-1, with 12 nucleotides matching TRBD2. The CDR3 sequence is 18 residues long. V shed 1 base and J 4 bases; nucleotides not matched to a gene: 8. From germline, CDR1 is MNHEY and CDR2 SMNVEV (reference sequence). In DNA, the CDR3 is TGTGCCAGCAGTTTATATCTAGCGGGGGGGCGGGTTTACAATGAGCAGTTCTTC. Its translation is CASSLYLAGGRVYNEQFF.

As for this clone: Other DNA sequences in this sample translate to the same CDR3. V is TRBV28 and J is TRBJ1-5; D is undetermined. This CDR3 comprises 12 residues. Germline loops: CDR1 MDHEN, CDR2 SYDVKM. V lost 4 bases to trimming and J lost 4 bases, with 5 bases between them. The CDR3 nucleotides read TGTGCCAGCAGTTCCTTAAATCAGCCCCAGCATTTT. It encodes CASSSLNQPQHF.

This clone was seen at least ten times. The chain employs TRBV28 and TRBJ1-5, with a weak D call TRBD1 (5 bases). The CDR3 sequence is 15 residues long. Trimming cost V 6 bases and J 11 bases, with 23 bases left between them. Germline-derived CDR1 and CDR2 are MDHEN and SYDVKM. The CDR3 sequence is CASRLGNYQKQAQHF. CDR3 DNA: TGTGCCAGCAGATTAGGTAATTACCAGAAACAGGCCCAGCATTTT.

This CDR3 reads CASSPIPDRGNEQFF. The CDR3 DNA follows: TGTGCCAGCTCTCCTATACCCGACAGGGGAAATGAGCAGTTCTTC. The chain joins TRBV18 to TRBJ2-1; 8 bases map to TRBD1. This CDR3 contains 15 residues. After removal of 6 bases from V and 7 bases from J, the junction contained 11 bases not matched to a gene. The germline V gene encodes CDR1 KGHSH and CDR2 LQKENI.

This clone came up once. This chain's CDR3 is CANSAMTGTSSYNSPLHF. The CDR3 DNA is TGTGCCAACAGCGCTATGACAGGGACTAGCTCCTATAATTCACCCCTCCACTTT. The chain links TRBV27 to TRBJ1-6, with 7 positions matching TRBD1. With 10 bases clipped from V and 0 bases from J, the junction kept 15 bases outside the gene matches. CDR1 MNHEY and CDR2 SMNVEV come from the germline V gene (reference sequence). The CDR3 covers 18 residues.

V and J are TRBV2 and TRBJ1-1; TRBD1 agrees at 7 bases. V dropped 4 bases and J dropped 4; count of bases not matched to a gene: 18. From germline, CDR1 is SNHLY and CDR2 FYNNEI. This CDR3 has 18 residues. CDR3 sequence: CASSGRGQLGPTGTEAFF. The CDR3 DNA reads as TGTGCCAGCAGTGGGAGGGGACAGTTAGGTCCGACGGGCACTGAAGCTTTCTTT.

CDR3 sequence: CASTKGLPNSPLHF. The CDR3 DNA is TGTGCCAGCACCAAGGGACTCCCGAATTCACCCCTCCACTTT. The chain couples TRBV27 to TRBJ1-6, with TRBD1 as a possible D gene (5 bases). The CDR3 totals 14 residues. Per the germline V gene, CDR1 is MNHEY and CDR2 is SMNVEV (reference sequence). V was trimmed by 7 bases and J by 7 bases, leaving 14 bases between them.

The V call is TRBV5-5, the J call TRBJ1-4, with D maybe TRBD1 (6 bases). The CDR3 is made up of 13 amino acids. Germline V gives CDR1 SGHKS, CDR2 YYEKEE (reference sequence). V dropped 5 bases and J dropped 6 bases, with 11 bases sitting between them. The CDR3 loop reads CASRARTDEKLFF. For the CDR3, the DNA is TGTGCCAGCAGAGCCCGGACAGATGAAAAACTGTTTTTT.

This clone appeared a few times. The chain uses TRBV5-4 and TRBJ1-6, with TRBD1 identical over 10 bases. Germline V gene sequence: CDR1 SGHNT, CDR2 YYREEE (reference sequence). The ends lost 4 bases at V and 7 bases at J; junction bases unmatched: 2. The CDR3 length is 14 residues. CDR3 region: CASSVDRGNSPLHF. DNA for the CDR3: TGTGCCAGCAGCGTGGACAGGGGGAATTCACCCCTCCACTTT.

The genes are TRBV18 and TRBJ2-1; TRBD1 matches at 7 bases. The germline V gene has CDR1 KGHSH and CDR2 LQKENI. With 6 bases clipped from V and 2 bases from J, the junction kept 13 bases outside the gene matches. This CDR3 contains 17 residues. CDR3 residues: CASSLRGRDRTYNEQFF. CDR3 sequence (DNA): TGTGCCAGCTCTCTAAGGGGCCGGGACAGAACCTACAATGAGCAGTTCTTC.

The chain employs TRBV4-1 and TRBJ1-2; weak D call: TRBD1 (5 bases). Germline V CDR1 and CDR2: MGHRA, YSYEKL. CDR3 size: 18 residues. The ends were cut back, 2 bases at V and 0 bases at J, with 19 bases in the middle. The CDR3 nucleotides read TGCGCCAGCAGCCAAATCGGCGGGGGTAGGAAAACTAACTATGGCTACACCTTC. Translated, it gives CASSQIGGGRKTNYGYTF.

The V gene is TRBV6-5, the J gene TRBJ1-5, with D maybe TRBD1 (6 bases). The germline CDR1 and CDR2 sequences are MNHEY and SVGAGI. The CDR3 covers 15 residues. Trimming took off 8 bases at V and 0 bases at J, with 14 bases between the two ends. In DNA form, the CDR3 reads TGTGCCAGCCAGAGTTCACAGGGTAGCAATCAGCCCCAGCATTTT. Protein: CASQSSQGSNQPQHF.